One T cell receptor beta chain is described in this entry. The antigen it recognizes is unknown. Base qualities are not provided; no much larger clone lies one nucleotide away. This entry is derived from a study of blood T cell repertoires in COVID-19 (dated by TCRdb to about 2020). For context, the study as a whole: Collaborator samples came from the United States, Italy and Spain and covered acute and convalescent phases of COVID-19. The material from the prospective study consisted of cDNA or gDNA derived from T cells, B-cell-depleted T cells, or PBMCs. Subjects who had been exposed to COVID-19, were actively infected with it, or had recovered from it provided the deeply sampled blood TCRbeta repertoires that made up the dataset. The repertoires were released in a freely available public database intended as a resource for research on the immune response to SARS-CoV-2. The samples were drawn from two sources: the first 160 participants of the ongoing ImmuneRACE study, and 1,254 subjects contributed by 6 global collaborators. A de-identified subject ID, COVID-19 status, age in years and sex were almost always included in the sample metadata. Where HLA class I and class II types were available, the types were taken from metadata supplied by the sample provider, not from assay-based typing.

Here is what the overall study found, with its caveats: Clinical and demographic metadata were provided uncurated, with the amount varying by source and participant.

Each collaborating institution followed its own protocols to collect whole blood in K2EDTA tubes. For TCRbeta analysis, collaborators shipped samples as frozen whole blood, isolated PBMCs, or DNA extracted from either of those sample types. The immunoSEQ Assay, a bias-controlled multiplex PCR, was used to amplify TCRbeta CDR3 regions from genomic DNA. The published analysis was carried out like this. Within the assay, amplification of reference gene primers was used to estimate how many nucleated cells each sample contained. Sequence reads were collapsed and filtered to measure the absolute abundance of every unique TCRbeta CDR3 rearrangement. Productive Simpson clonality was computed per sample as the square root of Simpson's diversity index over productive rearrangements. As stored in TCRdb, this immuneACCESS dataset retains in-frame rearrangements with V and J assigned. A fraction of the clones does not appear; measured against another copy, unresolved V genes explain less than half of the discrepancy, and the remainder lacks a known reason. The V and J calls and clone size are taken from that table; D and trimming were inferred from the DNA. In this sample the table shows 50,000 to 70,000 clones, around nine tenths of which occur a single time. The ten most abundant clones make up 9.1% of the sample.

The clonotype comes from a woman aged 80 or older with active COVID-19. The sequencing input was peripheral blood.

The DNA sequence is as follows: TGTGCCAGCAATCCGGGACTAGCGACTAATGAGCAGTTCTTC. It translates to CASNPGLATNEQFF. The chain was built from TRBV9 and TRBJ2-1; 10 bases in between match TRBD2. The CDR3 spans 14 residues, from the cysteine through the phenylalanine. Only the CDR3 region is kept as DNA, spanning 42 bases read in frame from base 1. The germline V gene gives CDR1 as SGDLS and CDR2 as YYNGEE. V is trimmed back by 6 bases and J by 7 bases, and the junction contains 7 bases that no gene match accounts for. Reference TRBV9 and TRBJ2-1 proteins supply the regions before and after the CDR3; the full variable domain is: DSGVTQTPKHLITATGQRVTLRCSPRSGDLSVYWYQQSLDQGLQFLIQYYNGEERAKGNILERFSAQQFPDLHSELNLSSLELGDSALYFCASNPGLATNEQFFGPGTRLTVL.